The following is a T cell receptor (beta chain) sequence with its context. The target antigen is unknown. The data were taken from a study of T cell responses to AZD1222 COVID-19 vaccine. Study conclusions and caveats: Vaccination with two AZD1222 doses was followed by a rise in Spike-specific TCR breadth and depth. Donors were mostly white British, more females; clonal diversity possibly underestimated. After the peak T cell response, and only then, were repertoires sampled.

The germline V gene has CDR1 SGDLS and CDR2 YYNGEE. CDR3 length equals 17 residues. V was clipped by 3 bases and J by 0 bases, with 16 bases between them. Using immunoSEQ multiplex PCR, the repertoire was profiled, and TCRdb retains in-frame clones only, with some absent. Of 110,000 or so clones listed, more than 70% are singletons. The source was peripheral blood, collected 28 days after the second AZD1222 dose. V and J are TRBV9 and TRBJ2-1; D may correspond to TRBD1 or TRBD2 (5 bases each). This TCR was sampled from an adult who received the AZD1222 COVID-19 vaccine. CDR3 amino acids: CASSGAGAGSSYNEQFF. The CDR3 bases are TGTGCCAGCAGCGGGGCCGGGGCAGGGAGCTCCTACAATGAGCAGTTCTTC.